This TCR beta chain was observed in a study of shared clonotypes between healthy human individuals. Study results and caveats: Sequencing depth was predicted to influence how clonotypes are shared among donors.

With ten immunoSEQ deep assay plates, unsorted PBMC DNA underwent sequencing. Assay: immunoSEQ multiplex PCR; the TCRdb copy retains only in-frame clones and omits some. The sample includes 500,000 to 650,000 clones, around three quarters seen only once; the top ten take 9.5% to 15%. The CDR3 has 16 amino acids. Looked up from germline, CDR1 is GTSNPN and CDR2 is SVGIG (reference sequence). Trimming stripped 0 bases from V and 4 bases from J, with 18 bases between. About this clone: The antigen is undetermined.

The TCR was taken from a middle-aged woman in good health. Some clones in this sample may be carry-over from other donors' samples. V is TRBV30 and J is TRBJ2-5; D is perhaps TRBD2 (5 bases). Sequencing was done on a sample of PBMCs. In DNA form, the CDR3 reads TGTGCCTGGAGTGTACGGGGAATGAGGATCGGAGAGACCCAGTACTTC. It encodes CAWSVRGMRIGETQYF.